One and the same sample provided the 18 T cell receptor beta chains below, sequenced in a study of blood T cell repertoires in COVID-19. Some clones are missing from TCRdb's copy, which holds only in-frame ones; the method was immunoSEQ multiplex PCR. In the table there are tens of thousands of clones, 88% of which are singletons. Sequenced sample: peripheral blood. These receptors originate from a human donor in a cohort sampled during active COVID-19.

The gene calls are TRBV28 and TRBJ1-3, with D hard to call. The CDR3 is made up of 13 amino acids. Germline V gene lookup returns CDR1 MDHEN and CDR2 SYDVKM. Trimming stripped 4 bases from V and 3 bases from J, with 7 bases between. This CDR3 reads CASSSGGGNTIYF. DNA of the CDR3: TGTGCCAGCAGTTCCGGTGGTGGAAACACCATATATTTT.

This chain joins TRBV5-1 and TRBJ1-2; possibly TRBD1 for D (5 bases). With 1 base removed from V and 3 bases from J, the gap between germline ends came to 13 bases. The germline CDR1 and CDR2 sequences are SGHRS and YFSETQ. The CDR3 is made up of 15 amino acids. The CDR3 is CASSLSQGGYYGYTF. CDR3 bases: TGCGCCAGCAGCTTGTCGCAGGGAGGTTACTATGGCTACACCTTC.

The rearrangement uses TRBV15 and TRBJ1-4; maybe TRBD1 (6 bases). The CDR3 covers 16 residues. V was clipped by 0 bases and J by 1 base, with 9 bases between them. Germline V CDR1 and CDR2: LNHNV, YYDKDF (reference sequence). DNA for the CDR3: TGTGCCACCAGCAGAGATCAGGGGCTAACTAATGAAAAACTGTTTTTT. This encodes CATSRDQGLTNEKLFF.

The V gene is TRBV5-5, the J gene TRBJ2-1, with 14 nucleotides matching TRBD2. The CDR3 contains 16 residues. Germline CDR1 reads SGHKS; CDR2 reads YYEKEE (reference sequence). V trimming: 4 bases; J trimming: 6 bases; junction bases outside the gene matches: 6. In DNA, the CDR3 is TGTGCCAGCAGCCGACCCGGGACTAGCGGGAGCAATGAGCAGTTCTTC. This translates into CASSRPGTSGSNEQFF.

The DNA for the CDR3 is TGTGCCAGCAGCTTAGGGAGTAGCGGGGGGGCCCGGGAGACCCAGTACTTC. Its translation is CASSLGSSGGARETQYF. The V and J genes are TRBV11-3 and TRBJ2-5; 11 positions match TRBD2. CDR1 is SGHNT and CDR2 is YENEEA in the germline V gene. J gave up 5 bases and V 1 base, and 9 bases lay outside the gene matches. The CDR3 is made up of 17 amino acids.

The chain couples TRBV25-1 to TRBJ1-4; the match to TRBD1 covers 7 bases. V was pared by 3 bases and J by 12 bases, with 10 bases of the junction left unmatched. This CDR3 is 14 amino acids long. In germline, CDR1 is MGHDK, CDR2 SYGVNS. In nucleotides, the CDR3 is TGTGCCAGCAGTGATAATCTTGAGGGGGCTGAACTGTTTTTT. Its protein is CASSDNLEGAELFF.

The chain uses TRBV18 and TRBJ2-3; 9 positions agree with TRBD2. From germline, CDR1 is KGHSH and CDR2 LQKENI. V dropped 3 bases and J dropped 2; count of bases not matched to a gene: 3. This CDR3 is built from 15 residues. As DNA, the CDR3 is TGTGCCAGCTCACCGCCTAGCGGGAACACAGATACGCAGTATTTT. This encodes CASSPPSGNTDTQYF.

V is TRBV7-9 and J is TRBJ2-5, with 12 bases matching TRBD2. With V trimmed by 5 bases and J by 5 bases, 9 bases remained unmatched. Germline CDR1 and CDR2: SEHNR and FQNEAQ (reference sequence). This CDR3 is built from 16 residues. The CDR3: CASSQTLAGGPETQYF. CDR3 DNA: TGTGCCAGCAGCCAGACCCTAGCGGGAGGGCCGGAGACCCAGTACTTC.

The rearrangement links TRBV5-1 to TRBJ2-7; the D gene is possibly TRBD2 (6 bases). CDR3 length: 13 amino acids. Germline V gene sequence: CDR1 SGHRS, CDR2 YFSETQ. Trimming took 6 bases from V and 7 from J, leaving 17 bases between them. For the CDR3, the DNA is TGCGCCAGCAATCCGGGAGCCCTCGGGGAGCAGTACTTC. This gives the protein CASNPGALGEQYF.

The CDR3 loop is CASSAEQSSYNEQFF. The CDR3, as DNA: TGTGCCAGCAGCGCCGAACAGAGCTCCTACAATGAGCAGTTCTTC. The rearrangement joins TRBV5-4 to TRBJ2-1; no reliable D call. CDR3 length: 15 amino acids. Between the trimmed V and J ends, which lost 4 bases and 0 bases, there was a span of 11 bases. Per the germline V gene, CDR1 is SGHNT and CDR2 is YYREEE (reference sequence).

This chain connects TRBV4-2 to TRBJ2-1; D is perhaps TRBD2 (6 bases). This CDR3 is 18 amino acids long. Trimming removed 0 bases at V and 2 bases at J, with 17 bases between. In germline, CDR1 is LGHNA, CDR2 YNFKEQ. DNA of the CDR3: TGTGCCAGCAGCCAAGATATTAGCGGAGACATTACCTACAATGAGCAGTTCTTC. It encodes CASSQDISGDITYNEQFF.

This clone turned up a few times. In nucleotides, the CDR3 is TGTGCCCACGGGAGTGGCTCTGGAAACACCATATATTTT. Translating it yields CAHGSGSGNTIYF. The V call is TRBV30, the J call TRBJ1-3; D not certain. The ends were cut back, 8 bases at V and 0 bases at J, with 11 bases in the middle. CDR1 and CDR2 (germline): GTSNPN, SVGIG (reference sequence). This CDR3 is built from 13 residues.

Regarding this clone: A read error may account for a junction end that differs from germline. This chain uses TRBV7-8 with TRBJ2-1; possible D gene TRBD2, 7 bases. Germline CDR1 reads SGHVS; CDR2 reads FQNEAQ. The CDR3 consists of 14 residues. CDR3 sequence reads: CASSKGGGDSKEVF. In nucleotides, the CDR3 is TGTGCCAGCAGCAAGGGGGGGGGCGATAGTAAAGAGGTCTTC.

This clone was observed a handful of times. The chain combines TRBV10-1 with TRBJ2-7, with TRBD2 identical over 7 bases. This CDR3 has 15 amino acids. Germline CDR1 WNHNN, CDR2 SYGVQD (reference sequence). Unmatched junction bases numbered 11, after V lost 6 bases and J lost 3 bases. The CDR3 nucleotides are TGCGCCAGCAGCGACGTTCGAGCGGGATACTACGAGCAGTACTTC. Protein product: CASSDVRAGYYEQYF.

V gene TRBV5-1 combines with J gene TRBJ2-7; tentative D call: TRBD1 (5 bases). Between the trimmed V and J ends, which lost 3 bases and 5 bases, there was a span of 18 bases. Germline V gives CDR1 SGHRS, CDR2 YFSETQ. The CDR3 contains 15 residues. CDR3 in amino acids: CASSYRTTETHEQYF. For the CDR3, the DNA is TGCGCCAGCAGCTACCGCACGACAGAAACACACGAGCAGTACTTC.

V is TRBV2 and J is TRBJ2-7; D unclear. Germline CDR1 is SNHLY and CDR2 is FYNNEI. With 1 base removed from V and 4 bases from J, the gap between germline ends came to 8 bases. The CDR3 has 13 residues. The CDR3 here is CASSEVARYEQYF. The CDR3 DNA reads TGTGCCAGCAGTGAAGTGGCCAGGTACGAGCAGTACTTC. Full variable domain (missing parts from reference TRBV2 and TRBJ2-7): EPEVTQTPSHQVTQMGQEVILRCVPISNHLYFYWYRQILGQKVEFLVSFYNNEISEKSEIFDDQFSVERPDGSNFTLKIRSTKLEDSAMYFCASSEVARYEQYFGPGTRLTVT.

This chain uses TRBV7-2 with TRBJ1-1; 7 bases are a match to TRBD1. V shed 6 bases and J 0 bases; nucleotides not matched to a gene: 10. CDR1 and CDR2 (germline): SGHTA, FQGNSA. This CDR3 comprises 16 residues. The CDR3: CASRLGTGEMNTEAFF. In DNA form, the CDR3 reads TGTGCCAGCAGGCTTGGTACAGGGGAAATGAACACTGAAGCTTTCTTT.

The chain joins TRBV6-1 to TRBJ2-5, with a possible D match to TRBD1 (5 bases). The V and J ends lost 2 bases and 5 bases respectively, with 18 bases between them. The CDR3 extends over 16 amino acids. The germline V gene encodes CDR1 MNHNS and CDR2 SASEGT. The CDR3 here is CASSEQQHPHRETQYF. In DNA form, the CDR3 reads TGTGCCAGCAGTGAACAGCAGCACCCCCACAGGGAGACCCAGTACTTC.